The 17 T cell receptor beta chains given below trace back to one sample, sequenced in a study of blood T cells in healthy people across ages (dated by TCRdb to the mid-2010s). Library method: 5' RACE. Reads for this sample came from an Illumina HiSeq 2500. The second PCR ran for roughly 7 to 12 cycles and used a J-beta primer mix along with a sample-barcoded 5' primer. The public reads were quality trimmed at Q25 with fastp and then assembled into clones with MiXCR by TCRdb, keeping productive beta chains. Rows merge per CDR3 protein into single entries with the most common DNA and genes. Recorded for this sample are roughly 1,300,000 distinct CDR3 sequences; roughly 64% of them occurred a single time. About 6.7% of the sample comes from the top ten. The sequencing input was blood. The receptors were sampled from a man aged 18 to 29 in good health.

This clonotype was seen a handful of times. An end of the junction differs from the germline gene, which may be a read error. V is TRBV3-1 and J is TRBJ1-4; tentative D call: TRBD1 (5 bases). This CDR3 is built from 14 residues. Germline loops: CDR1 LGHDT, CDR2 YNNKEL (reference sequence). The CDR3 DNA sequence: TGTGCCAGCACCCAAACAGGAACTAATGAAAAACTGTTTTTT. As protein: CASTQTGTNEKLFF.

The CDR3 sequence is CASKDISYNEQFF. The CDR3 nucleotides read TGTGCCAGCAAGGATATCTCCTACAATGAGCAGTTCTTC. The gene calls are TRBV27 and TRBJ2-1; D is unresolved. Germline loops: CDR1 MNHEY, CDR2 SMNVEV (reference sequence). V gave up 7 bases and J gave up 0 bases, with 7 bases separating them. CDR3 length equals 13 residues.

The genes are TRBV7-2 and TRBJ2-7; tentatively, D is TRBD1 (6 bases). The DNA end lines up better with TRBJ2-5; the J call may be wrong. In germline, CDR1 is SGHTA, CDR2 FQGNSA. CDR3 size: 15 residues. CDR3 in DNA: TGTGCCAGCACCAGTGGCCAGGGGAGCCAAGAGACCCAGTACTTC. Encoded protein: CASTSGQGSQETQYF.

CDR3 protein: CASTRDSAVETQYF. The CDR3 DNA follows: TGTGCCAGCACTAGGGACTCAGCGGTTGAGACCCAGTACTTC. The chain joins TRBV12-3 or TRBV12-4 to TRBJ2-5, with D perhaps matching TRBD2 (6 bases). The V and J ends lost 7 bases and 5 bases respectively, with 17 bases between them. The CDR3 covers 14 residues.

This rearrangement joins TRBV4-2 to TRBJ2-5, with 7 bases that match TRBD1. This CDR3 comprises 16 residues. V was pared by 4 bases and J by 11 bases, with 19 bases of the junction left unmatched. Germline V lookup: CDR1 LGHNA, CDR2 YNFKEQ. CDR3 region: CASSRLPGTATNEQYF. As DNA, the CDR3 is TGTGCCAGCAGCCGCCTCCCCGGGACAGCTACCAATGAGCAGTACTTC.

V and J are TRBV5-4 and TRBJ1-1; D may be TRBD1 (6 bases). This CDR3 is built from 14 residues. The germline V gene has CDR1 SGHNT and CDR2 YYREEE (reference sequence). V was shortened by 1 base and J by 3 bases, with 10 bases between the two germline ends. As DNA, the CDR3 is TGTGCCAGCAGCTTGACAGGGCAATACACTGAAGCTTTCTTT. Amino acids: CASSLTGQYTEAFF.

V is TRBV5-1 and J is TRBJ1-2; D is perhaps TRBD1 (6 bases). The V end lost 2 bases, the J end lost 4 bases, and 15 bases lay between the germline ends. This CDR3 is 15 amino acids long. Germline CDR1 reads SGHRS; CDR2 reads YFSETQ. The CDR3 nucleotides are TGCGCCAGCAGCTTAGAACAGGGAAGGACCTATGGCTACACCTTC. Its translation: CASSLEQGRTYGYTF.

This clonotype was seen more than once but under ten times. The chain recombines TRBV25-1 with TRBJ2-3; 11 bases fit TRBD2. Germline CDR1 and CDR2: MGHDK and SYGVNS. V trimming: 1 base; J trimming: 0 bases; junction bases outside the gene matches: 0. There are 16 residues in the CDR3. CDR3 sequence reads: CASSEWTSGSTDTQYF. The CDR3 DNA reads as TGTGCCAGCAGTGAATGGACTAGCGGGAGCACAGATACGCAGTATTTT.

This clonotype was counted a single time. For the CDR3, the DNA is TGTGCCAGCAGTACCGCGGGACAGGGGTTAGCTGAGCAGTTCTTC. Its translation: CASSTAGQGLAEQFF. V gene TRBV2 combines with J gene TRBJ2-1; 10 bases agree with TRBD1. Germline loops: CDR1 SNHLY, CDR2 FYNNEI. This CDR3 region has 15 residues. V trimming: 5 bases; J trimming: 9 bases; junction bases outside the gene matches: 10.

The chain is built from TRBV6-5 and TRBJ2-6, with D possibly matching TRBD1 (5 bases). Germline CDR1 MNHEY, CDR2 SVGAGI. V lost 6 bases and J lost 3, with 9 bases in between. The CDR3 runs 14 residues. The chain's CDR3 is CASRAGLGANVLTF. The CDR3 DNA is TGTGCCAGCAGAGCAGGGCTTGGGGCCAACGTCCTGACTTTC.

CDR3 region: CASSLASGRAGAYEQYF. DNA for the CDR3: TGTGCCAGCAGCTTAGCATCGGGACGAGCGGGAGCATACGAGCAGTACTTC. The V call is TRBV7-2, the J call TRBJ2-7, with 8 positions matching TRBD2. The CDR3 sequence is 17 residues long. Trimming cost V 0 bases and J 4 bases; bases outside gene matches: 11. CDR1 is SGHTA and CDR2 is FQGNSA in the germline V gene.

This clonotype was recorded many times. This rearrangement joins TRBV3-1 to TRBJ2-7; D perhaps matches TRBD2 (6 bases). Trimming removed 4 bases from V and 6 bases from J, with 7 bases in between. Looked up from germline, CDR1 is LGHDT and CDR2 is YNNKEL (reference sequence). This CDR3 is built from 11 residues. CDR3 coding DNA: TGTGCCAGCAGCCGGGGAGGCGAGCAGTACTTC. Its protein product is CASSRGGEQYF.

The chain carries TRBV27 and TRBJ2-7, with unresolved D. From germline, CDR1 is MNHEY and CDR2 SMNVEV (reference sequence). The CDR3 consists of 13 residues. The V gene lost 4 bases and the J gene lost 3 bases, with 10 bases spanning the gap. This CDR3 reads CASSSRLVYEQYF. The CDR3 DNA reads as TGTGCCAGCAGTTCCAGACTGGTCTACGAGCAGTACTTC.

Here the CDR3 reads CASSSSTTQRGYTF. In DNA, the CDR3 is TGTGCCAGCAGTTCGAGCACAACCCAAAGGGGCTACACCTTC. V is TRBV12-3 or TRBV12-4 and J is TRBJ1-2, with no clear D. The CDR3 totals 14 residues. V lost 4 bases and J lost 8, with 17 bases in between.

The CDR3 region has the DNA TGTGCCAGCTCGACAGGGGTCCGGGGAGAGACCCAGTACTTC. It yields the protein CASSTGVRGETQYF. The chain has TRBV18 and TRBJ2-5, with 8 bases lining up with TRBD1. The V and J ends lost 6 bases and 4 bases, in that order; junction bases with no gene match: 7. The germline V gene has CDR1 KGHSH and CDR2 LQKENI. The CDR3 is made up of 14 amino acids.

This clonotype appeared a few times. The rearrangement uses TRBV21-1 and TRBJ2-7; the table names TRBD1, a call not compared with the DNA. TRBV21-1 is given as a pseudogene. The CDR3 runs 12 residues. The CDR3 reads CASSKWGGGQYF. The CDR3 bases are TGTGCCAGCAGCAAATGGGGCGGAGGGCAGTACTTC.

This rearrangement joins TRBV6-5 to TRBJ1-2, with D possibly being TRBD1 (5 bases). Germline CDR1 is MNHEY and CDR2 is SVGAGI. Trimming shortened V by 1 base and J by 0 bases, and 6 bases separated the two germline ends. The CDR3 sequence is 14 residues long. In DNA, the CDR3 is TGTGCCAGCAGTTACTTGGGGGCTAACTATGGCTACACCTTC. Protein: CASSYLGANYGYTF.